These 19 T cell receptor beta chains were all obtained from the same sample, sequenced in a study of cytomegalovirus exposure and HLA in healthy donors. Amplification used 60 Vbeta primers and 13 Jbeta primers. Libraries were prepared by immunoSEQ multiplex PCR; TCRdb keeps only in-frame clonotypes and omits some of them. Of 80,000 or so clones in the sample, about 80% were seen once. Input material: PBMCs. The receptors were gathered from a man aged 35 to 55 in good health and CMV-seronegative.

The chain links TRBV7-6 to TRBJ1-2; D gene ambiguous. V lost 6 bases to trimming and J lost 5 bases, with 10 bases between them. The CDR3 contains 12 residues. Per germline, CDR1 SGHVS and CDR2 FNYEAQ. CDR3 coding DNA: TGTGCCAGCAGTTCGCGGTCGTATGGCTACACCTTC. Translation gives CASSSRSYGYTF.

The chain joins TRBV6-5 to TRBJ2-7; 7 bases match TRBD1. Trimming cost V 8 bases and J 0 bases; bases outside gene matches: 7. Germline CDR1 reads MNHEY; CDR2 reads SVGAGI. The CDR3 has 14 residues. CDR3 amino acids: CASRRTGFSYEQYF. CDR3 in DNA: TGTGCCAGCCGAAGGACAGGCTTCTCCTACGAGCAGTACTTC.

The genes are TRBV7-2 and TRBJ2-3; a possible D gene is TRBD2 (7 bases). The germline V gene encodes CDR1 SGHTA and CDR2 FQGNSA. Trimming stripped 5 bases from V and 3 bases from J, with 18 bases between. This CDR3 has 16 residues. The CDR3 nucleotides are TGTGCCAGCAGCCTAGGGTGGGGGGGGCGTACAGATACGCAGTATTTT. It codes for CASSLGWGGRTDTQYF.

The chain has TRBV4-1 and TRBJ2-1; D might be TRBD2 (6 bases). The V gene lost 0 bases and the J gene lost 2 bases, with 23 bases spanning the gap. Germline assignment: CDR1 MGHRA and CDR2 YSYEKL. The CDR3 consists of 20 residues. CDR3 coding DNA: TGCGCCAGCAGCCAAGAAAGAGATAGGAGGGCCGGGACCCCCTACAATGAGCAGTTCTTC. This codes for CASSQERDRRAGTPYNEQFF.

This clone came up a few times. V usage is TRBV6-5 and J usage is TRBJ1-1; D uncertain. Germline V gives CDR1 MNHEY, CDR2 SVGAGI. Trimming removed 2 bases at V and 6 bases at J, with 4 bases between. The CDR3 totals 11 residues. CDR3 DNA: TGTGCCAGCAGTTACAGAGCTGAAGCTTTCTTT. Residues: CASSYRAEAFF.

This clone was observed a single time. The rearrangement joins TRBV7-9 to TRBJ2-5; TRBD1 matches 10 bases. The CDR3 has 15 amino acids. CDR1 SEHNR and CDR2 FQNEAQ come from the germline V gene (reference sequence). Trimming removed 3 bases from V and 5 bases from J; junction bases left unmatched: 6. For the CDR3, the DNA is TGTGCCAGCAGCTTTCGGGACAGGGGAATTGAGACCCAGTACTTC. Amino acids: CASSFRDRGIETQYF.

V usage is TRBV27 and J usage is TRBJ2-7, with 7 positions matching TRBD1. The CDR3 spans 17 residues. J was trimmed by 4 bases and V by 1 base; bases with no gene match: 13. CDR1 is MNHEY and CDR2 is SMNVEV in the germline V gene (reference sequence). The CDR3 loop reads CASSLLVKGAPFYEQYF. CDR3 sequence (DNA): TGTGCCAGCAGTTTATTGGTGAAGGGGGCCCCCTTTTACGAGCAGTACTTC.

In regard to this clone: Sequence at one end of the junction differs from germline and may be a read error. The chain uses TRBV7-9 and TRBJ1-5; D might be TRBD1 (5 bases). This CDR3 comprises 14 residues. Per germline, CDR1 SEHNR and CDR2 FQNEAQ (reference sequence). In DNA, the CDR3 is TGTTCCAGCAGCACGGCGGGGGGCAATCAGCCCCAGCATTTT. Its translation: CSSSTAGGNQPQHF.

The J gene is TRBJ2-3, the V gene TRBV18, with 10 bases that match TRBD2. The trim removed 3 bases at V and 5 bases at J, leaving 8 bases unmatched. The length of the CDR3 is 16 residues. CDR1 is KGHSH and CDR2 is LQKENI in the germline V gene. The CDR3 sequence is CASSPPQRGGGDTQYF. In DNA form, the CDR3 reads TGTGCCAGCTCACCGCCTCAGCGGGGGGGTGGAGATACGCAGTATTTT.

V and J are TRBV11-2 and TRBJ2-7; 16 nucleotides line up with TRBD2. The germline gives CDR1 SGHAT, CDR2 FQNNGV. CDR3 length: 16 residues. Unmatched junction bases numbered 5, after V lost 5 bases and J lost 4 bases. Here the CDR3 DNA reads TGTGCCAGCAGCCGTGGGACTAGCGGGGGGGCTTACGAGCAGTACTTC. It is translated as CASSRGTSGGAYEQYF.

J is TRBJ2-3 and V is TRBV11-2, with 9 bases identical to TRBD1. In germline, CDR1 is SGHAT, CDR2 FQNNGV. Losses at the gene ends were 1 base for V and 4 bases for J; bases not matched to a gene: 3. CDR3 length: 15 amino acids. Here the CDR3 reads CASSLGTGVSDTQYF. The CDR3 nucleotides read TGTGCCAGCAGCTTAGGGACAGGGGTTTCAGATACGCAGTATTTT.

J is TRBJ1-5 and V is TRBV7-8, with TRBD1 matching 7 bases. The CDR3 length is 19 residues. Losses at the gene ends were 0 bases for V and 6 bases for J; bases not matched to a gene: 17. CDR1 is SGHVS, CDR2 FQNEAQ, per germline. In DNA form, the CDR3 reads TGTGCCAGCAGCTTAGCAAGGGGTTATGAGGGGGCGCTGGGTCAGCCCCAGCATTTT. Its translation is CASSLARGYEGALGQPQHF. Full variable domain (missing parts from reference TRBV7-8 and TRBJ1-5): GAGVSQSPRYKVAKRGQDVALRCDPISGHVSLFWYQQALGQGPEFLTYFQNEAQLDKSGLPSDRFFAERPEGSVSTLKIQRTQQEDSAVYLCASSLARGYEGALGQPQHFGDGTRLSIL.

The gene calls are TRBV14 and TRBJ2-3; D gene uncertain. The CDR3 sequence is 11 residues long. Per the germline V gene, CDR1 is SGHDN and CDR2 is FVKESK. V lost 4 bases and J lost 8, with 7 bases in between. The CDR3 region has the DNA TGTGCCAGCAGCCCCTCCGGTACGCAGTATTTT. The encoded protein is CASSPSGTQYF.

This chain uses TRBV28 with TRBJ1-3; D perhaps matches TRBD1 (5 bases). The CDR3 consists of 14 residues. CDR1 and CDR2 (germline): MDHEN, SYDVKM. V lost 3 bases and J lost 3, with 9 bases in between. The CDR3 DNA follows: TGTGCCAGCAGTTTGGGGGGGAATGGAAACACCATATATTTT. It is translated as CASSLGGNGNTIYF. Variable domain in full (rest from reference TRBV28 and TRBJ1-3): DVKVTQSSRYLVKRTGEKVFLECVQDMDHENMFWYRQDPGLGLRLIYFSYDVKMKEKGDIPEGYSVSREKKERFSLILESASTNQTSMYLCASSLGGNGNTIYFGEGSWLTVV.

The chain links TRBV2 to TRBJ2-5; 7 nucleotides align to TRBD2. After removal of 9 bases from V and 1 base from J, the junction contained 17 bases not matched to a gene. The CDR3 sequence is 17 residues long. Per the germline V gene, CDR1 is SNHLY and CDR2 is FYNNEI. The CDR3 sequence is CASFPAGVREAQETQYF. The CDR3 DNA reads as TGTGCCAGTTTTCCGGCGGGGGTTCGAGAGGCCCAAGAGACCCAGTACTTC.

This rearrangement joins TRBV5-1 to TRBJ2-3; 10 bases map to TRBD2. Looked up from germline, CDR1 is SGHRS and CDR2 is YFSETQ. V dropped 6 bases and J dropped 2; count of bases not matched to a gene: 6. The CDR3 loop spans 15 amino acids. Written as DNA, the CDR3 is TGCGCCAGCAAAAATAGCGGGGGGTTCACAGATACGCAGTATTTT. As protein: CASKNSGGFTDTQYF.

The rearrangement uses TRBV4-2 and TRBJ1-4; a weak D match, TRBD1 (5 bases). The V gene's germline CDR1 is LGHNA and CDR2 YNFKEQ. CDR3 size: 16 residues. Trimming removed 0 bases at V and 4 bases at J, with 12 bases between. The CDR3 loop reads CASSQDNDSINEKLFF. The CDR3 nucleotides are TGTGCCAGCAGCCAAGACAACGACAGTATTAATGAAAAACTGTTTTTT.

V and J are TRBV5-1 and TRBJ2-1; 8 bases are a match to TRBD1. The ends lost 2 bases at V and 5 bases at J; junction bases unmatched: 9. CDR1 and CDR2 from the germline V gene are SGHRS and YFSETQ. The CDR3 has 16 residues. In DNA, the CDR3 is TGCGCCAGCAGCTTCATTGGGGGACAGGCAAACAATGAGCAGTTCTTC. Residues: CASSFIGGQANNEQFF.

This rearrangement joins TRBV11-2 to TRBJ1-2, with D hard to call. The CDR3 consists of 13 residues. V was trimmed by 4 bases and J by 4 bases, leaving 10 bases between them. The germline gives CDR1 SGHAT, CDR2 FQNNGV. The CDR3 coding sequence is TGTGCCAGCAGCTCGCCGGCGGGCTATGGCTACACCTTC. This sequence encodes CASSSPAGYGYTF.